Below are 21 T cell receptor beta chains sequenced from a single sample in a study of control samples from healthy donors and cancer patients. Produced via immunoSEQ multiplex PCR; TCRdb's table is partial and in-frame only. Of tens of thousands of clones listed, about 90% are singletons. Sequencing used PBMCs. The receptors were sampled from a woman in her forties or fifties with head and neck cancer.

Here the CDR3 DNA reads TGTGCCAGCAGTAGTCATTCGGGGGGGACTAGCGGGAATGAGCAGTTCTTC. Protein product: CASSSHSGGTSGNEQFF. This rearrangement joins TRBV27 to TRBJ2-1; 12 bases align to TRBD2. J was trimmed by 7 bases and V by 5 bases; bases with no gene match: 12. The germline CDR1 and CDR2 sequences are MNHEY and SMNVEV (reference sequence). The CDR3 has 17 residues.

The sample holds a few counts of this clone. The V call is TRBV4-1, the J call TRBJ1-2; D unclear. Looked up from germline, CDR1 is MGHRA and CDR2 is YSYEKL. V gave up 2 bases and J gave up 5 bases, with 18 bases separating them. CDR3 length equals 16 residues. As DNA, the CDR3 is TGCGCCAGCAGCCAATCTCAAGGTAGGACTCCATATGGCTACACCTTC. Translated: CASSQSQGRTPYGYTF.

The chain links TRBV5-1 to TRBJ1-1; D is undetermined. Trimming left V 1 base short and J 1 base short, with 5 bases between. This CDR3 has 13 amino acids. CDR1 is SGHRS, CDR2 YFSETQ, per germline. The CDR3 coding sequence is TGCGCCAGCAGCTTGAGTCGGAACACTGAAGCTTTCTTT. Translation gives CASSLSRNTEAFF.

J is TRBJ1-1 and V is TRBV7-2; TRBD1 is a possible D gene (6 bases). Per the germline V gene, CDR1 is SGHTA and CDR2 is FQGNSA. V lost 4 bases to trimming and J lost 1 base, with 10 bases between them. The length of the CDR3 is 14 residues. The DNA of the CDR3 is TGTGCCAGCAGCTCGCAGGGGTGGAACACTGAAGCTTTCTTT. As protein: CASSSQGWNTEAFF.

The J gene is TRBJ1-5, the V gene TRBV28; D is perhaps TRBD1 (5 bases). Germline V CDR1 and CDR2: MDHEN, SYDVKM. Trimming took off 5 bases at V and 2 bases at J, with 22 bases between the two ends. There are 18 residues in the CDR3. The CDR3 sequence is CASSQGYRRSFRNQPQHF. The CDR3 nucleotides read TGTGCCAGCAGTCAAGGATACAGGCGATCATTTCGCAATCAGCCCCAGCATTTT.

This clone came up a few times. The chain combines TRBV4-1 with TRBJ1-5; 8 bases align to TRBD1. After removal of 0 bases from V and 3 bases from J, the junction contained 7 bases not matched to a gene. This CDR3 is built from 17 residues. Germline loops: CDR1 MGHRA, CDR2 YSYEKL. DNA for the CDR3: TGCGCCAGCAGCCAAGATCGGCAGGGGGCAAACAATCAGCCCCAGCATTTT. This gives the protein CASSQDRQGANNQPQHF.

This clone occurred a few times. This chain joins TRBV28 and TRBJ1-1; the D gene is possibly TRBD1 (6 bases). The V gene lost 3 bases and the J gene lost 1 base, with 12 bases spanning the gap. The CDR3 runs 15 residues. Germline CDR1 reads MDHEN; CDR2 reads SYDVKM. CDR3 amino acids: CASSLAGAQNTEAFF. CDR3 sequence (DNA): TGTGCCAGCAGTTTGGCAGGGGCGCAGAACACTGAAGCTTTCTTT.

V gene TRBV6-2 or TRBV6-3 combines with J gene TRBJ1-2; TRBD1 aligns across 10 bases. There are 19 residues in the CDR3. CDR1 is MNHEY and CDR2 is SVGEGT in the germline V gene. The V segment lost 0 bases and the J segment 3 bases; nucleotides outside the gene matches: 13. The CDR3 region is CASSYSGQGLRSGDYGYTF. The CDR3 DNA follows: TGTGCCAGCAGTTACTCGGGACAGGGGTTGAGATCGGGCGACTATGGCTACACCTTC.

This clone was counted only a few times. The rearrangement joins TRBV15 to TRBJ2-1, with TRBD1 matching over 8 bases. This CDR3 comprises 17 residues. Germline values: CDR1 LNHNV, CDR2 YYDKDF (reference sequence). With V trimmed by 0 bases and J by 8 bases, 12 bases remained unmatched. The CDR3 nucleotides are TGTGCCACCAGCAGAGAGGTGGGCAGGGGGCGGTGGGATGAGCAGTTCTTC. Translating gives CATSREVGRGRWDEQFF.

This clone has only one observation. The rearrangement links TRBV21-1 to TRBJ1-1. TRBV21-1 is flagged as a pseudogene. The CDR3 loop spans 14 amino acids. For the CDR3, the DNA is TGTGCCAGCAGCAAAATTTCGCTGAACACTGAAGCTTTCTTT. Translating gives CASSKISLNTEAFF.

The rearrangement links TRBV5-4 to TRBJ2-7, with 7 bases lining up with TRBD1. The CDR3 is 17 amino acids. V lost 3 bases and J lost 2; bases outside the gene matches: 14. The germline CDR1 and CDR2 sequences are SGHNT and YYREEE (reference sequence). CDR3 DNA sequence: TGTGCCAGCAGCTGGTTGTCAACAGGGGCCCGAACCTACGAGCAGTACTTC. Amino acids: CASSWLSTGARTYEQYF.

V usage is TRBV6-5 and J usage is TRBJ1-4; D ambiguous. Germline lookup yields CDR1 MNHEY and CDR2 SVGAGI. This CDR3 spans 16 amino acids. The germline V and J ends were trimmed by 2 bases and 5 bases, with 15 bases remaining between them. In DNA, the CDR3 is TGTGCCAGCAGTTACGAGTGGAGGACGACGAATGAAAAACTGTTTTTT. It yields the protein CASSYEWRTTNEKLFF.

CDR3 region: CATSDPATNQPQHF. The CDR3 nucleotides read TGTGCCACCAGTGACCCTGCTACCAATCAGCCCCAGCATTTT. This chain connects TRBV24-1 to TRBJ1-5; no clear D. The germline V and J ends were trimmed by 4 bases and 3 bases, with 9 bases remaining between them. This CDR3 region has 14 residues. Germline V gives CDR1 KGHDR, CDR2 SFDVKD.

This clone showed up just once. V is TRBV7-6 and J is TRBJ1-1; TRBD1 is a possible D gene (6 bases). Germline V gene lookup returns CDR1 SGHVS and CDR2 FNYEAQ. This CDR3 contains 15 residues. Trimming took 5 bases from V and 1 from J, leaving 14 bases between them. The CDR3 here is CASSRTGAPNTEAFF. The CDR3 DNA reads as TGTGCCAGCAGCCGCACGGGGGCCCCGAACACTGAAGCTTTCTTT.

The chain joins TRBV9 to TRBJ1-1; D is ambiguous. Germline assignment: CDR1 SGDLS and CDR2 YYNGEE. V was trimmed by 0 bases and J by 3 bases, leaving 6 bases between them. The CDR3 has 13 residues. In DNA, the CDR3 is TGTGCCAGCAGCGTAGCAGGTTACACTGAAGCTTTCTTT. Protein sequence: CASSVAGYTEAFF.

The chain uses TRBV2 and TRBJ1-1; 9 bases match TRBD1. CDR1 is SNHLY, CDR2 FYNNEI, per germline. The ends lost 6 bases at V and 8 bases at J; junction bases unmatched: 7. The CDR3 loop spans 13 amino acids. The CDR3 sequence is CASRDPGQGEAFF. CDR3 sequence (DNA): TGTGCCAGCAGGGACCCGGGACAGGGAGAAGCTTTCTTT.

The chain combines TRBV10-3 with TRBJ2-5; possibly TRBD2 for D (5 bases). The germline V gene encodes CDR1 ENHRY and CDR2 SYGVKD. V lost 3 bases, J lost 5 bases, and 16 bases lay in between. This CDR3 spans 15 amino acids. CDR3 in amino acids: CAISEQTGPGETQYF. The CDR3 DNA reads as TGTGCCATCAGTGAACAGACTGGGCCGGGGGAGACCCAGTACTTC.

This chain connects TRBV7-8 to TRBJ1-1; D is unclear. With 1 base removed from V and 2 bases from J, the gap between germline ends came to 20 bases. Germline CDR1 is SGHVS and CDR2 is FQNEAQ. This CDR3 is 18 amino acids long. The DNA of the CDR3 is TGTGCCAGCAGCTTAGAGGGTCGGGGAGCCTCCTTTAACACTGAAGCTTTCTTT. Residues: CASSLEGRGASFNTEAFF. Complete variable domain (other parts from reference TRBV7-8 and TRBJ1-1): GAGVSQSPRYKVAKRGQDVALRCDPISGHVSLFWYQQALGQGPEFLTYFQNEAQLDKSGLPSDRFFAERPEGSVSTLKIQRTQQEDSAVYLCASSLEGRGASFNTEAFFGQGTRLTVV.

The chain couples TRBV6-5 to TRBJ1-2; perhaps TRBD1 as D (6 bases). Trimming removed 6 bases from V and 2 bases from J, with 13 bases in between. CDR1 MNHEY and CDR2 SVGAGI come from the germline V gene. The CDR3 extends over 14 amino acids. This chain's CDR3 is CASSSQGKNYGYTF. The DNA of the CDR3 is TGTGCCAGCAGCTCTCAGGGGAAAAACTATGGCTACACCTTC.

This clone is a singleton in its sample. The chain carries TRBV4-2 and TRBJ2-1, with 11 nucleotides matching TRBD2. CDR1 is LGHNA and CDR2 is YNFKEQ in the germline V gene. The V segment lost 0 bases and the J segment 6 bases; nucleotides outside the gene matches: 10. This CDR3 region has 18 residues. CDR3 protein: CASSQDHLTGTSGNEQFF. CDR3 bases: TGTGCCAGCAGCCAAGATCATTTGACCGGGACTAGCGGCAATGAGCAGTTCTTC.

This chain links TRBV7-9 with TRBJ2-3; 8 bases map to TRBD2. Germline CDR1 reads SEHNR; CDR2 reads FQNEAQ (reference sequence). With V trimmed by 7 bases and J by 0 bases, 6 bases remained unmatched. This CDR3 is 15 amino acids long. In DNA form, the CDR3 reads TGTGCCAGCAATCTAGCGGGTGCTAGCACAGATACGCAGTATTTT. Translating gives CASNLAGASTDTQYF. The entire variable domain, with the rest obtained from reference TRBV7-9 and TRBJ2-3, is as follows: DTGVSQNPRHKITKRGQNVTFRCDPISEHNRLYWYRQTLGQGPEFLTYFQNEAQLEKSRLLSDRFSAERPKGSFSTLEIQRTEQGDSAMYLCASNLAGASTDTQYFGPGTRLTVL.